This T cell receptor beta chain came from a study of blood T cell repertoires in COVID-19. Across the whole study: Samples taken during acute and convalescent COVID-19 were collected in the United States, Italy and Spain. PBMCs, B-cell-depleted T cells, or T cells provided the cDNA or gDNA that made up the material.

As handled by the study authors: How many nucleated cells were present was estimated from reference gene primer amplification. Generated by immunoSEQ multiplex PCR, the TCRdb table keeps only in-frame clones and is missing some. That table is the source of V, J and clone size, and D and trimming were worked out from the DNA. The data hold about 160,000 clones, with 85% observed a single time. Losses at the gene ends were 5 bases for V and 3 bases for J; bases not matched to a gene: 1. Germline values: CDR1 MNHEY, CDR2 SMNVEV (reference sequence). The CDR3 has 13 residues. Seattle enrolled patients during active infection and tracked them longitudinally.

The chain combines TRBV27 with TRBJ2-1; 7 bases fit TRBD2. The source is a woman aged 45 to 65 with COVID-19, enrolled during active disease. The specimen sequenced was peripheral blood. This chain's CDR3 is CASSRTSYNEQFF. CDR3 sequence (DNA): TGTGCCAGCAGTAGGACTAGCTACAATGAGCAGTTCTTC.